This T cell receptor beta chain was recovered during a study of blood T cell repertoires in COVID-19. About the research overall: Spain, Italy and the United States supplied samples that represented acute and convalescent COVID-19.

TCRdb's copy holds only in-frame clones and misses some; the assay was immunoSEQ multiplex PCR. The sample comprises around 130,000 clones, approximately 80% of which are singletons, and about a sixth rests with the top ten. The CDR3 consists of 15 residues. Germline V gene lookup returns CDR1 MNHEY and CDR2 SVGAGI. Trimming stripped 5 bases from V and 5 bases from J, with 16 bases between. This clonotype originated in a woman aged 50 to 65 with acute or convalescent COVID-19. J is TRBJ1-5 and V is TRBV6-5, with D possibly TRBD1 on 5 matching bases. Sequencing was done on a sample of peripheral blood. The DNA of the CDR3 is TGTGCCAGCAGTCCCCCGGGACTGGGCGATCAGCCCCAGCATTTT. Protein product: CASSPPGLGDQPQHF.